A single sample gave rise to the 4 T cell receptor beta chains below, sequenced in a study of cytomegalovirus exposure and HLA in healthy donors. With 60 Vbeta and 13 Jbeta primers, the PCR was carried out. TCRdb's copy holds only in-frame clones and misses some; the assay was immunoSEQ multiplex PCR. The data contain 100,000 to 150,000 clones, around 78% of them singletons. The material sequenced was PBMCs. The receptors originated from a woman between 40 and 55 years old in good health and CMV-seronegative.

This chain links TRBV18 with TRBJ2-3; no reliable D call. V was clipped by 4 bases and J by 1 base, with 12 bases between them. This CDR3 is built from 15 residues. Germline loops: CDR1 KGHSH, CDR2 LQKENI. The CDR3 region is CASSLSLPGTDTQYF. The CDR3 DNA is TGTGCCAGCTCACTCTCTTTACCAGGCACAGATACGCAGTATTTT.

This rearrangement joins TRBV27 to TRBJ2-5; the D is unclear. The germline gives CDR1 MNHEY, CDR2 SMNVEV (reference sequence). This CDR3 has 14 amino acids. V was cut by 0 bases and J by 3 bases, with 8 bases left in between. Here the CDR3 reads CASSLSPLEETQYF. CDR3 nucleotides: TGTGCCAGCAGTTTATCGCCCTTAGAAGAGACCCAGTACTTC.

The rearrangement uses TRBV28 and TRBJ2-2; 10 bases are a match to TRBD1. V was clipped by 5 bases and J by 6 bases; unmatched bases: 9. Germline lookup yields CDR1 MDHEN and CDR2 SYDVKM. The CDR3 loop spans 16 amino acids. CDR3 loop: CASSPTGTGDAGELFF. The CDR3 region has the DNA TGTGCCAGCAGTCCAACCGGGACAGGGGATGCCGGGGAGCTGTTTTTT.

This clone was counted a single time. The chain has TRBV5-8 and TRBJ2-7; TRBD1 might be the D (6 bases). This CDR3 is 14 amino acids long. V was shortened by 1 base and J by 1 base, with 9 bases between the two germline ends. Germline V lookup: CDR1 SGHTS, CDR2 YDEGEE. The CDR3 is CASSLWGQSYEQYF. The CDR3 DNA reads as TGTGCCAGCAGCTTGTGGGGACAATCCTACGAGCAGTACTTC.